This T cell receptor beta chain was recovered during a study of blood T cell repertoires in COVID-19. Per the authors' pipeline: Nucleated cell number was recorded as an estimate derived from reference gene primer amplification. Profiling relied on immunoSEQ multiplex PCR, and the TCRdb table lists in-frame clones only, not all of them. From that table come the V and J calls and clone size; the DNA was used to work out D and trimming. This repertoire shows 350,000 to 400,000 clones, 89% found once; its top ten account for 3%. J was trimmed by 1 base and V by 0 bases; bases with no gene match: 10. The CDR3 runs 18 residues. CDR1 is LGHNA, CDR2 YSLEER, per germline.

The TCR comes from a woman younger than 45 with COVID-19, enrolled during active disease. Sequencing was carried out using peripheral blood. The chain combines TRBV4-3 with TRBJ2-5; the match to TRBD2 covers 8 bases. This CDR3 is CASSQDLAGTRTQETQYF. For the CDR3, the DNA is TGCGCCAGCAGCCAAGATTTGGCCGGGACTAGGACCCAAGAGACCCAGTACTTC.